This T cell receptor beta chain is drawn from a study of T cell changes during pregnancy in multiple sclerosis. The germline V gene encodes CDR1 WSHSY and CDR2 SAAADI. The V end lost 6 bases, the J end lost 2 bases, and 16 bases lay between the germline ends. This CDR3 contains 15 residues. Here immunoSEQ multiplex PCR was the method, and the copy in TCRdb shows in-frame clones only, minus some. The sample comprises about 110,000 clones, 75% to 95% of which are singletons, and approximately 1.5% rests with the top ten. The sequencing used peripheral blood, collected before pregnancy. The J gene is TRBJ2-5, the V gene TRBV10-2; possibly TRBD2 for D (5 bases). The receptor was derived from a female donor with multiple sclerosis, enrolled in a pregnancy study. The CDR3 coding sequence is TGCGCCAGCAGCGCCATCGGAGAGGGACAAGAGACCCAGTACTTC. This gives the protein CASSAIGEGQETQYF.